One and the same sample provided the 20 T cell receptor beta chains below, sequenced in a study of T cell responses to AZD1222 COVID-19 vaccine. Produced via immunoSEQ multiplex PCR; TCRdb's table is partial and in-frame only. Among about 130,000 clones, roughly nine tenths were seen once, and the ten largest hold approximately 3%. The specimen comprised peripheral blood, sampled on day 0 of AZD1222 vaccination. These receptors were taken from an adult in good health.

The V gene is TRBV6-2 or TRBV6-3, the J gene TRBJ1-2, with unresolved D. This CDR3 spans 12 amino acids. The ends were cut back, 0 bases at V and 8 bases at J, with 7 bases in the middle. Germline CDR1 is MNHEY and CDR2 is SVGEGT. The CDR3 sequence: CASSYSPPGYTF. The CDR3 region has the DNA TGTGCCAGCAGTTACTCCCCTCCCGGCTACACCTTC.

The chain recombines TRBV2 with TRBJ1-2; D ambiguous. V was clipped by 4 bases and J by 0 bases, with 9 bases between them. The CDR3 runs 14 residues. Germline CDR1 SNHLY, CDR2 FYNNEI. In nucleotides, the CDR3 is TGTGCCAGCAGTGGGGCTGGCCCTAACTATGGCTACACCTTC. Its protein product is CASSGAGPNYGYTF.

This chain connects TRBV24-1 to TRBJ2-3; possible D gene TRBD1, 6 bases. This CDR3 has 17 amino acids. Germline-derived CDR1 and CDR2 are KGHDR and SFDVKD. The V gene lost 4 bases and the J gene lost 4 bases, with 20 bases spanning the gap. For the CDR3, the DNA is TGTGCCACCAGTGAGCCCGAGGGCACAGGGTCCCCAGATACGCAGTATTTT. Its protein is CATSEPEGTGSPDTQYF.

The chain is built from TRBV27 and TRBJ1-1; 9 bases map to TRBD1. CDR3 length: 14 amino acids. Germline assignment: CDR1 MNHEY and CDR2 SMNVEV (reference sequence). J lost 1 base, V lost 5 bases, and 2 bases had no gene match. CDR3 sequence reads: CASSRTGANTEAFF. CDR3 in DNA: TGTGCCAGCAGTCGGACAGGGGCGAACACTGAAGCTTTCTTT.

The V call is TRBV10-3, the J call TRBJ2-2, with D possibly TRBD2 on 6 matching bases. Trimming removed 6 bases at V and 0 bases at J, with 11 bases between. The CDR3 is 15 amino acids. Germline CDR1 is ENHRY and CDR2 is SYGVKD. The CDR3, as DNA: TGTGCCATCAGAACCGGGACTTCGAACACCGGGGAGCTGTTTTTT. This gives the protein CAIRTGTSNTGELFF.

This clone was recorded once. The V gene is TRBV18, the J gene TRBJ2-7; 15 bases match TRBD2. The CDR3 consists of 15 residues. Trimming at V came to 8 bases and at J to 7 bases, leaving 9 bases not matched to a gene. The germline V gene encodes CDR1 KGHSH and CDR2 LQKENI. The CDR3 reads CASQGLAGGSGEQYF. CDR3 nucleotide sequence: TGTGCCAGCCAGGGACTAGCGGGAGGTAGCGGGGAGCAGTACTTC.

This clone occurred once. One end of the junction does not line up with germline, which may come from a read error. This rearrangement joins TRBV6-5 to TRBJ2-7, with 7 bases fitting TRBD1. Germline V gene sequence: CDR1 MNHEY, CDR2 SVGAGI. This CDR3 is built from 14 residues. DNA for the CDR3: TGTGCCAGCAGTGACTCTGGGACAGCCTACGAGCAGTACTTC. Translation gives CASSDSGTAYEQYF.

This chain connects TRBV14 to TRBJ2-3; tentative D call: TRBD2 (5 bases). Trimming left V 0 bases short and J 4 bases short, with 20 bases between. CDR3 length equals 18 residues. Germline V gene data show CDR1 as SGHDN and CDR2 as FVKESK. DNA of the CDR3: TGTGCCAGCAGCCAAGATTCGGCGGGTCCTGCCGGGTCAGATACGCAGTATTTT. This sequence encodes CASSQDSAGPAGSDTQYF.

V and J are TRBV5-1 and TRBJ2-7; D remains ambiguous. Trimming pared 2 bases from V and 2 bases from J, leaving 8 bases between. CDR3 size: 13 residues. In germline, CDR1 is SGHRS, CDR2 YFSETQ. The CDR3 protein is CASSLTATYEQYF. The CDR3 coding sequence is TGCGCCAGCAGCTTAACAGCCACCTACGAGCAGTACTTC.

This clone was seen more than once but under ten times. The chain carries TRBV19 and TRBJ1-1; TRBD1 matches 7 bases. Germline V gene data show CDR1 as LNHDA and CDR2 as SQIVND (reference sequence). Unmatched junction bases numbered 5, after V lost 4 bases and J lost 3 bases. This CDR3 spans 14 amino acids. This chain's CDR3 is CASSTSDRDTEAFF. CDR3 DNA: TGTGCCAGTAGTACGTCCGACAGGGACACTGAAGCTTTCTTT.

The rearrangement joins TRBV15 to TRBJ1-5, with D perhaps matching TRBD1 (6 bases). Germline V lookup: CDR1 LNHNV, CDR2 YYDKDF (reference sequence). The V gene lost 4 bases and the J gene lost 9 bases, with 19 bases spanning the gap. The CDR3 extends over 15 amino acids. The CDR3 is CATSNLGQLVRPQHF. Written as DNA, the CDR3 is TGTGCCACCAGCAATCTAGGACAGCTAGTGCGGCCCCAGCATTTT.

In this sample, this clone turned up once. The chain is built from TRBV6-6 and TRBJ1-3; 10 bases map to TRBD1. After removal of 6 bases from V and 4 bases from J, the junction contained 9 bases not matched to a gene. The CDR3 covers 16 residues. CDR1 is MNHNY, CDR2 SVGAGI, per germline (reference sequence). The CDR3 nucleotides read TGTGCCAGCAGCAACGGACAGGGGGTGACGGGAAACACCATATATTTT. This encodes CASSNGQGVTGNTIYF.

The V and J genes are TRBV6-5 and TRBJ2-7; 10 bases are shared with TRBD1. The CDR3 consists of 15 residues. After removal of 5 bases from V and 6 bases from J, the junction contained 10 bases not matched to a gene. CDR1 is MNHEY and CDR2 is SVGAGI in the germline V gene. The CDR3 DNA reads TGTGCCAGCAGTCTCCGACAGGGGGCGCACAGCGAGCAGTACTTC. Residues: CASSLRQGAHSEQYF.

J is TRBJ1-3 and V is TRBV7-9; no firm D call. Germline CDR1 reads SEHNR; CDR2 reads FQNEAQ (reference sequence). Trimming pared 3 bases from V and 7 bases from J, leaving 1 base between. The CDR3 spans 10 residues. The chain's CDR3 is CASSLNTIYF. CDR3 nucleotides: TGTGCCAGCAGCTTGAACACCATATATTTT.

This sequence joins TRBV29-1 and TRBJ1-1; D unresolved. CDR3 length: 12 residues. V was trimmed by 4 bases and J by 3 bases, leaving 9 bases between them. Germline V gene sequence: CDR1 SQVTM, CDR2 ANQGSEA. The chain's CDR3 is CSVVGFDTEAFF. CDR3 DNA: TGCAGCGTTGTAGGATTCGACACTGAAGCTTTCTTT.

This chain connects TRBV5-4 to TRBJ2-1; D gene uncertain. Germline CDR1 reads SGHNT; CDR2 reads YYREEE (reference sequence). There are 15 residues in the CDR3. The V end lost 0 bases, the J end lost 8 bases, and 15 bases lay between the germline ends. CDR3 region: CASSLDQSGFDEQFF. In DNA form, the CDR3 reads TGTGCCAGCAGCTTGGATCAGTCCGGCTTCGATGAGCAGTTCTTC.

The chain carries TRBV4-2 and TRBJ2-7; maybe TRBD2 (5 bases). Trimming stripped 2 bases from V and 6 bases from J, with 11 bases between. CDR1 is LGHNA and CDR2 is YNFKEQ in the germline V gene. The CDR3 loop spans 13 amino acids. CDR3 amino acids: CASSQYWETEQYF. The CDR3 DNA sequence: TGTGCCAGCAGCCAATATTGGGAGACCGAGCAGTACTTC.

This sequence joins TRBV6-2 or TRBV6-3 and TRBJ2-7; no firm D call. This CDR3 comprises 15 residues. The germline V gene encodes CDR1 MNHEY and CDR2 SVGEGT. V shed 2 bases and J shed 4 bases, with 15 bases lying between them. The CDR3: CASSYLLDGDYEQYF. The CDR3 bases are TGTGCCAGCAGTTACCTTCTGGACGGAGATTACGAGCAGTACTTC.

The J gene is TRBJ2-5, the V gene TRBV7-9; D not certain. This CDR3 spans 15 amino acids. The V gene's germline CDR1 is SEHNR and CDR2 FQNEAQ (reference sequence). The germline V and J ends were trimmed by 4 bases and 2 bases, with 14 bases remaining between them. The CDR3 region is CASSSLLRAQETQYF. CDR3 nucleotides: TGTGCCAGCAGCTCCCTATTGAGAGCTCAAGAGACCCAGTACTTC.

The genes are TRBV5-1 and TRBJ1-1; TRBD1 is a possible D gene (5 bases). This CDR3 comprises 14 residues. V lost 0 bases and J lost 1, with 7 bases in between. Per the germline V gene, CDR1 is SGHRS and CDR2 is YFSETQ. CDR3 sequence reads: CASSLVGQNTEAFF. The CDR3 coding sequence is TGCGCCAGCAGCTTGGTTGGACAGAACACTGAAGCTTTCTTT.